These 22 T cell receptor beta chains share one sample of origin, sequenced in a study of OX40 agonist ivuxolimab in advanced cancers. Method: immunoSEQ multiplex PCR; TCRdb's copy keeps in-frame clones and lacks some. The sample has about 69,000 clones, around 83% seen once. Specimen: CD4+ or CD8+ T cells sorted from blood, collected in a trial of the OX40 agonist ivuxolimab. The source is an adult with an advanced solid tumor such as melanoma, head and neck, liver or kidney cancer.

This chain uses TRBV28 with TRBJ2-3, with a tentative D call TRBD2 (5 bases). Trimming removed 3 bases from V and 0 bases from J, with 7 bases in between. Germline V gene sequence: CDR1 MDHEN, CDR2 SYDVKM. The CDR3 totals 14 residues. Here the CDR3 DNA reads TGTGCCAGCAGTTTCGGAGGAAGCACAGATACGCAGTATTTT. Translating gives CASSFGGSTDTQYF.

This chain joins TRBV6-1 and TRBJ1-2; possibly TRBD1 for D (6 bases). The CDR3 extends over 13 amino acids. CDR1 MNHNS and CDR2 SASEGT come from the germline V gene. The V end was cut by 6 bases, the J end by 7 bases, with 15 bases between. CDR3: CASRLHRDAGYTF. In DNA form, the CDR3 reads TGTGCCAGCAGACTCCACAGGGATGCTGGCTACACCTTC.

The chain has TRBV19 and TRBJ2-2; D is tentatively TRBD1 or TRBD2 (5 bases each). Per the germline V gene, CDR1 is LNHDA and CDR2 is SQIVND (reference sequence). There are 15 residues in the CDR3. The germline V and J ends were trimmed by 7 bases and 4 bases, with 16 bases remaining between them. The CDR3 is CASTRMRGSTGELFF. CDR3 nucleotides: TGTGCCAGTACCCGCATGAGGGGTAGCACCGGGGAGCTGTTTTTT.

This clone was seen more than once but under ten times. The CDR3 DNA is TGTGCCACCAGTCATGGACAGCTCGCCAAAAACATTCAGTACTTC. Translation gives CATSHGQLAKNIQYF. The V and J genes are TRBV15 and TRBJ2-4, with D possibly TRBD1 on 6 matching bases. Trimming cost V 6 bases and J 1 base, with 13 bases left between them. Germline lookup yields CDR1 LNHNV and CDR2 YYDKDF (reference sequence). The length of the CDR3 is 15 residues.

CDR3 in amino acids: CASSFSQGAGELFF. For the CDR3, the DNA is TGTGCCAGCAGCTTTTCCCAGGGAGCCGGGGAGCTGTTTTTT. The chain joins TRBV7-2 to TRBJ2-2, with D perhaps assigned TRBD1 or TRBD2 (5 bases each). The V end was cut by 3 bases, the J end by 6 bases, with 11 bases between. This CDR3 has 14 amino acids. Looked up from germline, CDR1 is SGHTA and CDR2 is FQGNSA.

Only one count was recorded for this clone. J is TRBJ1-1 and V is TRBV5-3; 8 nucleotides line up with TRBD1. TRBV5-3 is assigned to the ORF class and has an uncertain function. The CDR3 has 17 amino acids. V lost 2 bases and J lost 3; bases outside the gene matches: 12. CDR3 loop: CARSLGTRGRCYTEAFF. The CDR3 DNA sequence: TGTGCCAGAAGCTTAGGAACCAGGGGGCGATGTTACACTGAAGCTTTCTTT.

The chain couples TRBV6-6 to TRBJ2-2; no firm D call. The CDR3 has 15 residues. Germline V gene lookup returns CDR1 MNHNY and CDR2 SVGAGI (reference sequence). V dropped 5 bases and J dropped 7 bases, with 17 bases sitting between them. This CDR3 is CASSNAGPQSGELFF. The CDR3 DNA reads as TGTGCCAGCAGTAACGCCGGGCCCCAGAGCGGGGAGCTGTTTTTT.

This clone has just a few counts. This chain connects TRBV6-1 to TRBJ2-1, with D maybe TRBD2 (6 bases). Trimming shortened V by 5 bases and J by 1 base, and 12 bases separated the two germline ends. Germline values: CDR1 MNHNS, CDR2 SASEGT. This CDR3 spans 15 amino acids. The CDR3 DNA reads as TGTGCCAGCAGTATCCGGGACTTTTCCTACAATGAGCAGTTCTTC. Amino acid sequence: CASSIRDFSYNEQFF.

This chain joins TRBV20-1 and TRBJ2-1; D gene ambiguous. In germline, CDR1 is DFQATT, CDR2 SNEGSKA (reference sequence). The CDR3 has 10 residues. V gave up 0 bases and J gave up 6 bases, with 0 bases separating them. CDR3 nucleotides: TGCAGTGCTAGAGACAATGAGCAGTTCTTC. Translation gives CSARDNEQFF.

The chain recombines TRBV6-1 with TRBJ1-1, with 7 bases fitting TRBD1. J lost 0 bases, V lost 8 bases, and 3 bases had no gene match. The CDR3 sequence is 13 residues long. Germline lookup yields CDR1 MNHNS and CDR2 SASEGT. CDR3 in amino acids: CASGGQLNTEAFF. For the CDR3, the DNA is TGTGCCAGCGGGGGACAGCTGAACACTGAAGCTTTCTTT.

CDR3 nucleotides: TGCGCCAGCAGCCAAGCCGGGACCCAACTAGGGAACACCGGGGAGCTGTTTTTT. Amino acids: CASSQAGTQLGNTGELFF. The genes are TRBV4-1 and TRBJ2-2; D is perhaps TRBD1 or TRBD2 (5 bases each). Germline CDR1 is MGHRA and CDR2 is YSYEKL. The CDR3 is 18 residues long. V was pared by 1 base and J by 1 base, with 16 bases between.

The CDR3 loop reads CASSPPSSNNEQFF. The CDR3 DNA reads TGTGCCAGCTCACCACCGAGTTCTAACAATGAGCAGTTCTTC. The chain has TRBV18 and TRBJ2-1; no firm D call. Trimming cost V 0 bases and J 5 bases, with 8 bases left between them. The CDR3 has 14 residues. Germline assignment: CDR1 KGHSH and CDR2 LQKENI.

The CDR3: CASSNPRLGTEQFF. In DNA, the CDR3 is TGTGCCAGCAGCAACCCCCGCTTGGGGACTGAGCAGTTCTTC. The J gene is TRBJ2-1, the V gene TRBV7-6; D may be TRBD1 or TRBD2 (5 bases each). The CDR3 is 14 residues long. V was pared by 5 bases and J by 9 bases, with 17 bases between. Germline V gives CDR1 SGHVS, CDR2 FNYEAQ.

This clone was observed a single time. CDR3 loop: CASNAGANVLTF. The DNA of the CDR3 is TGTGCCAGCAATGCTGGGGCCAACGTCCTGACTTTC. The genes are TRBV25-1 and TRBJ2-6; no clear D. The CDR3 length is 12 residues. Per germline, CDR1 MGHDK and CDR2 SYGVNS. V was shortened by 7 bases and J by 2 bases, with 3 bases between the two germline ends.

The sample holds a few counts of this clone. This chain's CDR3 is CASSRSDSLPNEKLFF. In DNA form, the CDR3 reads TGTGCCAGTAGCCGATCGGACAGTCTCCCTAATGAAAAACTGTTTTTT. V gene TRBV19 combines with J gene TRBJ1-4, with a possible D match to TRBD1 (6 bases). Deletions cut 6 bases from V and 3 bases from J, with 17 bases between. The CDR3 is made up of 16 amino acids. Germline V gives CDR1 LNHDA, CDR2 SQIVND (reference sequence). The full variable domain, completed using reference TRBV19 and TRBJ1-4, is DGGITQSPKYLFRKEGQNVTLSCEQNLNHDAMYWYRQDPGQGLRLIYYSQIVNDFQKGDIAEGYSVSREKKESFPLTVTSAQKNPTAFYLCASSRSDSLPNEKLFFGSGTQLSVL.

This clone is a singleton in its sample. This rearrangement joins TRBV5-1 to TRBJ1-2; D call uncertain. Germline CDR1 reads SGHRS; CDR2 reads YFSETQ. The V and J ends lost 4 bases and 5 bases respectively, with 12 bases between them. The CDR3 consists of 13 residues. The CDR3 bases are TGCGCCAGCAGCCCGACGTTAACATATGGCTACACCTTC. This sequence encodes CASSPTLTYGYTF.

The chain couples TRBV19 to TRBJ1-5; perhaps TRBD1 as D (6 bases). Germline V gives CDR1 LNHDA, CDR2 SQIVND (reference sequence). This CDR3 has 14 residues. Trimming shortened V by 4 bases and J by 6 bases, and 13 bases separated the two germline ends. The CDR3 nucleotides read TGTGCCAGTAGTACAACAGGGACTACTCAGCCCCAGCATTTT. Protein product: CASSTTGTTQPQHF. Supplemented by reference TRBV19 and TRBJ1-5, the full variable domain reads DGGITQSPKYLFRKEGQNVTLSCEQNLNHDAMYWYRQDPGQGLRLIYYSQIVNDFQKGDIAEGYSVSREKKESFPLTVTSAQKNPTAFYLCASSTTGTTQPQHFGDGTRLSIL.

The V and J genes are TRBV30 and TRBJ1-6; D is unresolved. With 0 bases removed from V and 9 bases from J, the gap between germline ends came to 9 bases. Germline CDR1 is GTSNPN and CDR2 is SVGIG (reference sequence). This CDR3 is 13 amino acids long. CDR3 DNA: TGTGCCTGGAGTGTACCAGGCCTTTCACCCCTCCACTTT. Amino acid sequence: CAWSVPGLSPLHF.

V usage is TRBV4-1 and J usage is TRBJ2-7, with TRBD2 matching 10 bases. V trimming: 0 bases; J trimming: 7 bases; junction bases outside the gene matches: 12. The V gene's germline CDR1 is MGHRA and CDR2 YSYEKL. This CDR3 is built from 17 residues. The CDR3: CASSQDGPSGRASEQYF. The CDR3 DNA reads TGCGCCAGCAGCCAAGATGGACCTAGCGGGAGAGCAAGTGAGCAGTACTTC.

This sequence joins TRBV6-6 and TRBJ2-5; tentatively, D is TRBD2 (7 bases). Trimming removed 7 bases from V and 3 bases from J, with 18 bases in between. Germline V lookup: CDR1 MNHNY, CDR2 SVGAGI (reference sequence). The CDR3 spans 15 residues. The CDR3 nucleotides are TGTGCCAGCACCCAAGGCGCGGGGGCCAAAGAGACCCAGTACTTC. Translated: CASTQGAGAKETQYF.

This chain connects TRBV10-1 to TRBJ2-4; D is unclear. The germline CDR1 and CDR2 sequences are WNHNN and SYGVQD (reference sequence). The CDR3 spans 15 residues. V lost 0 bases and J 3 bases, leaving 9 bases between the germline ends. The CDR3 loop reads CASSESTNSKNIQYF. The CDR3 DNA sequence: TGCGCCAGCAGTGAGTCGACCAACAGCAAAAACATTCAGTACTTC.

Here the CDR3 DNA reads TGCGCCAGCAGTGAGAGACTAGCGGGGTATGAGCAGTTCTTC. Protein sequence: CASSERLAGYEQFF. The chain couples TRBV10-1 to TRBJ2-1; 11 nucleotides line up with TRBD2. The CDR3 sequence is 14 residues long. Per the germline V gene, CDR1 is WNHNN and CDR2 is SYGVQD (reference sequence). V was clipped by 2 bases and J by 8 bases; unmatched bases: 2.